The next 30 T cell receptor beta chains were all read from a single sample in a study of identical twins. TCRdb passed the 5' RACE reads through MiXCR, listing each CDR3 protein once. The data hold around 250,000 distinct CDR3 sequences, with approximately 11% observed a single time. The sample was also linked to a second study, of yellow fever vaccine responses in identical twins.

The sample taken for sequencing was memory (CD45RO+) T cells sorted from blood. The receptors stem from a woman between 18 and 29 years old in good health.

The V gene is TRBV5-1, the J gene TRBJ2-5; D unclear. The CDR3 has 13 amino acids. With 7 bases removed from V and 4 bases from J, the gap between germline ends came to 14 bases. Germline-derived CDR1 and CDR2 are SGHRS and YFSETQ. CDR3 in amino acids: CASRTPNGETQYF. The CDR3 DNA is TGCGCCAGCCGGACCCCCAATGGAGAGACCCAGTACTTC.

This clonotype was seen many times. The J gene is TRBJ2-3, the V gene TRBV9, with 10 bases matching TRBD1. This CDR3 region has 16 residues. The germline CDR1 and CDR2 sequences are SGDLS and YYNGEE. The J segment lost 1 base and the V segment lost 6 bases, leaving 8 bases of the junction unmatched. The CDR3 nucleotides read TGTGCCAGCACCTCGAGGGGGACAGGGGGCACAGATACGCAGTATTTT. Translated: CASTSRGTGGTDTQYF.

The table lists this clonotype with a few counts. The chain links TRBV7-9 to TRBJ1-6; 11 nucleotides agree with TRBD1. Germline V CDR1 and CDR2: SEHNR, FQNEAQ (reference sequence). Unmatched junction bases numbered 5, after V lost 7 bases and J lost 9 bases. The CDR3 extends over 14 amino acids. The CDR3 bases are TGTGCCAGCACCCCGGGACAGGGGGGTTCACCCCTCCACTTT. Protein product: CASTPGQGGSPLHF.

This clonotype was detected many times. The rearrangement joins TRBV7-2 to TRBJ2-7; 14 positions match TRBD2. The CDR3 covers 16 residues. J was trimmed by 7 bases and V by 5 bases; bases with no gene match: 10. Germline V gene lookup returns CDR1 SGHTA and CDR2 FQGNSA. CDR3 in amino acids: CASSPTGTSGSEEQYF. In DNA form, the CDR3 reads TGTGCCAGCAGCCCAACCGGGACTAGCGGGAGTGAGGAGCAGTACTTC.

The J gene is TRBJ2-7, the V gene TRBV5-4; possibly TRBD1 or TRBD2 for D (6 bases each). The CDR3 is 15 residues long. V was pared by 4 bases and J by 2 bases, with 16 bases between. The V gene's germline CDR1 is SGHNT and CDR2 YYREEE (reference sequence). The CDR3 DNA is TGTGCCAGCAGCGCGGGCCAAGGGGGGACCTACGAGCAGTACTTC. Translating gives CASSAGQGGTYEQYF.

This clonotype has at least ten counts. The V call is TRBV7-2, the J call TRBJ2-3; D unresolved. Germline V lookup: CDR1 SGHTA, CDR2 FQGNSA. The V end lost 6 bases, the J end lost 0 bases, and 13 bases lay between the germline ends. CDR3 length: 15 amino acids. CDR3 protein: CASSSSLGSTDTQYF. The DNA of the CDR3 is TGTGCCAGCAGTTCGAGCCTGGGTAGCACAGATACGCAGTATTTT.

This sequence joins TRBV27 and TRBJ2-7, with a weak D call TRBD2 (5 bases). V was pared by 6 bases and J by 2 bases, with 14 bases between. From germline, CDR1 is MNHEY and CDR2 SMNVEV (reference sequence). The CDR3 contains 14 residues. The CDR3 reads CASRTGLAAYEQYF. The CDR3 coding sequence is TGTGCCAGCAGGACCGGACTGGCCGCCTACGAGCAGTACTTC.

V gene TRBV7-2 combines with J gene TRBJ2-1, with no clear D. The CDR3 runs to 12 residues. V shed 0 bases and J shed 9 bases, with 6 bases lying between them. CDR1 SGHTA and CDR2 FQGNSA come from the germline V gene. The CDR3 sequence: CASSLARFEQFF. The DNA of the CDR3 is TGTGCCAGCAGCTTAGCGCGGTTTGAGCAGTTCTTC. Combining the CDR3 with reference TRBV7-2 and TRBJ2-1 gives the whole variable domain GAGVSQSPSNKVTEKGKDVELRCDPISGHTALYWYRQSLGQGLEFLIYFQGNSAPDKSGLPSDRFSAERTGGSVSTLTIQRTQQEDSAVYLCASSLARFEQFFGPGTRLTVL.

In this sample, this clonotype turned up a few times. The chain uses TRBV20-1 and TRBJ2-3; 11 nucleotides line up with TRBD2. Germline loops: CDR1 DFQATT, CDR2 SNEGSKA (reference sequence). The CDR3 covers 17 residues. After removal of 1 base from V and 2 bases from J, the junction contained 8 bases not matched to a gene. The CDR3 bases are TGCAGTGCTAGAGGTTCCCTAGCGGGGGGTCCCACAGATACGCAGTATTTT. It encodes CSARGSLAGGPTDTQYF.

The sample holds many counts of this clonotype. The rearrangement joins TRBV6-1 to TRBJ2-2, with 10 bases aligning to TRBD1. Unmatched junction bases numbered 6, after V lost 5 bases and J lost 3 bases. The CDR3 loop spans 16 amino acids. CDR1 MNHNS and CDR2 SASEGT come from the germline V gene. CDR3: CASSLGQGDDTGELFF. CDR3 sequence (DNA): TGTGCCAGCAGTCTAGGACAGGGGGACGACACCGGGGAGCTGTTTTTT.

This clonotype was found a few times. CDR3 coding DNA: TGCGCCAGCAGCTTTAAGGTCCGCACCGGGGAGCTGTTTTTT. Its translation is CASSFKVRTGELFF. V gene TRBV5-1 combines with J gene TRBJ2-2; no firm D call. Trimming pared 2 bases from V and 4 bases from J, leaving 9 bases between. The CDR3 spans 14 residues. Germline values: CDR1 SGHRS, CDR2 YFSETQ.

The chain joins TRBV19 to TRBJ1-2, with 7 bases matching TRBD1. This CDR3 has 15 residues. Germline CDR1 and CDR2: LNHDA and SQIVND (reference sequence). V lost 3 bases and J lost 0; bases outside the gene matches: 4. The CDR3 coding sequence is TGTGCCAGTAGTATCCGGACAGGAACTAACTATGGCTACACCTTC. Protein sequence: CASSIRTGTNYGYTF.

This clonotype was counted many times. The chain recombines TRBV29-1 with TRBJ2-2; a possible D gene is TRBD1 (5 bases). Germline V gene sequence: CDR1 SQVTM, CDR2 ANQGSEA. The V gene lost 4 bases and the J gene lost 5 bases, with 8 bases spanning the gap. The CDR3 has 12 residues. The CDR3 protein is CSVARQTGELFF. The CDR3 DNA sequence: TGCAGCGTTGCCAGACAGACCGGGGAGCTGTTTTTT.

This clonotype was found a few times. J is TRBJ2-1 and V is TRBV6-4; 11 bases fit TRBD2. Germline V gene lookup returns CDR1 MRHNA and CDR2 SNTAGT. This CDR3 has 19 residues. Unmatched junction bases numbered 8, after V lost 0 bases and J lost 1 base. CDR3 in DNA: TGTGCCAGCAGTGACTCCGAACTAGCGGGAGTAGGGTCCTACAATGAGCAGTTCTTC. Translated, it gives CASSDSELAGVGSYNEQFF.

This sequence joins TRBV29-1 and TRBJ1-1; 7 positions agree with TRBD1. The CDR3 runs 15 residues. V trimming: 1 base; J trimming: 1 base; junction bases outside the gene matches: 6. Germline lookup yields CDR1 SQVTM and CDR2 ANQGSEA. This CDR3 is CSVEAQGMQNTEAFF. The DNA of the CDR3 is TGCAGCGTTGAAGCACAGGGGATGCAGAACACTGAAGCTTTCTTT.

This clonotype has at least ten counts. This rearrangement joins TRBV6-5 to TRBJ1-2; D ambiguous. Between the trimmed V and J ends, which lost 2 bases and 2 bases, there was a span of 6 bases. This CDR3 comprises 13 residues. From germline, CDR1 is MNHEY and CDR2 SVGAGI. For the CDR3, the DNA is TGTGCCAGCAGTTACGGGCCCAACTATGGCTACACCTTC. It specifies CASSYGPNYGYTF.

V gene TRBV9 combines with J gene TRBJ1-5, with D perhaps matching TRBD1 (5 bases). In germline, CDR1 is SGDLS, CDR2 YYNGEE. The CDR3 loop spans 14 amino acids. Trimming shortened V by 3 bases and J by 3 bases, and 10 bases separated the two germline ends. CDR3 residues: CASSGGRNNQPQHF. CDR3 nucleotides: TGTGCCAGCAGCGGGGGACGGAACAATCAGCCCCAGCATTTT.

Ten or more counts support this clonotype. This chain connects TRBV3-1 to TRBJ2-5, with 8 bases aligning to TRBD2. CDR3 length: 14 amino acids. The germline V gene encodes CDR1 LGHDT and CDR2 YNNKEL (reference sequence). Trimming took 2 bases from V and 5 from J; bases not matched to a gene: 4. CDR3 loop: CASSQSGSSETQYF. In DNA, the CDR3 is TGTGCCAGCAGCCAAAGCGGGAGCTCGGAGACCCAGTACTTC.

This clonotype was counted only a few times. V usage is TRBV7-8 and J usage is TRBJ2-1; 7 bases match TRBD2. Germline trimming cut 1 base from V and 1 base from J; bases unmatched to any gene: 10. In germline, CDR1 is SGHVS, CDR2 FQNEAQ. This CDR3 contains 18 residues. CDR3 in DNA: TGTGCCAGCAGCTTAGAAGGGCTAGCGGAGGTTTCCTACAATGAGCAGTTCTTC. Translated: CASSLEGLAEVSYNEQFF.

The gene calls are TRBV12-3 or TRBV12-4 and TRBJ2-1; the D is unclear. The CDR3 runs to 12 residues. V was cut by 4 bases and J by 8 bases, with 9 bases left in between. The CDR3 reads CASSSVTDEQFF. The CDR3 DNA sequence: TGTGCCAGCAGTTCAGTGACGGATGAGCAGTTCTTC.

This clonotype was detected many times. V usage is TRBV4-1 and J usage is TRBJ2-2; TRBD1 matches 8 bases. With 5 bases clipped from V and 4 bases from J, the junction kept 6 bases outside the gene matches. CDR1 is MGHRA and CDR2 is YSYEKL in the germline V gene. This CDR3 is 15 amino acids long. CDR3 region: CASSYRQGTTGELFF. In nucleotides, the CDR3 is TGCGCCAGCAGCTACCGACAGGGGACCACCGGGGAGCTGTTTTTT.

The V gene is TRBV11-1, the J gene TRBJ2-3; the D gene is possibly TRBD2 (6 bases). Trimming took 6 bases from V and 2 from J, leaving 15 bases between them. The germline CDR1 and CDR2 sequences are SGHAT and FQDESV (reference sequence). This CDR3 is 15 amino acids long. The CDR3 reads CASSSASDYTDTQYF. For the CDR3, the DNA is TGTGCCAGCAGTAGCGCTAGCGACTACACAGATACGCAGTATTTT.

The rearrangement uses TRBV6-1 and TRBJ2-1; D gene ambiguous. Trimming took off 6 bases at V and 4 bases at J, with 13 bases between the two ends. Germline assignment: CDR1 MNHNS and CDR2 SASEGT. The CDR3 has 14 amino acids. The CDR3 loop is CASSPFDLYNEQFF. The CDR3 DNA reads as TGTGCCAGCAGCCCTTTTGACTTGTACAATGAGCAGTTCTTC.

The rearrangement uses TRBV6-2 or TRBV6-3 and TRBJ2-5; D unclear. CDR1 is MNHEY, CDR2 SVGEGT, per germline. V was trimmed by 5 bases and J by 2 bases, leaving 3 bases between them. There are 11 residues in the CDR3. The CDR3 nucleotides are TGTGCCAGCAGTAAACAAGAGACCCAGTACTTC. This codes for CASSKQETQYF.

This clonotype has just one count. An end of the junction differs from the germline gene, which may be a read error. The chain employs TRBV27 and TRBJ2-7; D is perhaps TRBD1 or TRBD2 (5 bases each). This CDR3 region has 12 residues. Germline V gives CDR1 MNHEY, CDR2 SMNVEV (reference sequence). CDR3: CASSLGQGRQYF. CDR3 coding DNA: TGTGCTAGCAGTTTAGGTCAGGGACGGCAGTACTTC.

V is TRBV12-3 or TRBV12-4 and J is TRBJ1-6; D is uncertain. This CDR3 region has 12 residues. V was clipped by 7 bases and J by 15 bases, with 16 bases between them. DNA for the CDR3: TGTGCCAGCAAAGGATCCAGCCTCCTCCTCCACTTT. It is translated as CASKGSSLLLHF.

This clonotype was seen ten or more times. The chain employs TRBV4-2 and TRBJ2-7, with 10 bases fitting TRBD2. V lost 0 bases to trimming and J lost 5 bases; unmatched junction nucleotides: 7. The CDR3 consists of 16 residues. Germline assignment: CDR1 LGHNA and CDR2 YNFKEQ. CDR3 sequence: CASSQEASGGADEQYF. For the CDR3, the DNA is TGTGCCAGCAGCCAAGAAGCCAGCGGGGGGGCCGACGAGCAGTACTTC.

The V gene is TRBV5-1, the J gene TRBJ2-3, with 8 bases matching TRBD2. V gave up 4 bases and J gave up 2 bases; unmatched junction bases: 6. From germline, CDR1 is SGHRS and CDR2 YFSETQ. The CDR3 has 15 residues. CDR3 region: CASSEGGGTTDTQYF. In DNA form, the CDR3 reads TGCGCCAGCAGCGAAGGCGGGGGGACCACAGATACGCAGTATTTT.

This clonotype appeared a few times. The chain combines TRBV5-5 with TRBJ2-1; 12 bases align to TRBD2. The CDR3 loop spans 14 amino acids. Losses at the gene ends were 0 bases for V and 10 bases for J; bases not matched to a gene: 2. Germline V gene data show CDR1 as SGHKS and CDR2 as YYEKEE (reference sequence). The CDR3 sequence is CASSLVGLAGEQFF. The CDR3 coding sequence is TGTGCCAGCAGCTTGGTCGGACTAGCGGGAGAGCAGTTCTTC.

This clonotype was recorded a few times. The V gene is TRBV9, the J gene TRBJ1-1; D is unclear. CDR3 length: 13 amino acids. V lost 1 base and J 2 bases, leaving 6 bases between the germline ends. Germline loops: CDR1 SGDLS, CDR2 YYNGEE. This CDR3 is CASSVFLNTEAFF. The CDR3 coding sequence is TGTGCCAGCAGCGTATTCCTCAACACTGAAGCTTTCTTT.